This passage covers 22 T cell receptor beta chains from one sample sequenced in a study of vaccination effects on CD4 cells after COVID-19. Only in-frame clones appear in the TCRdb table, and some are missing; sequencing was by immunoSEQ multiplex PCR. The sample has 20,000 or so clones, approximately 74% seen once. Antigens of these TCRs are unknown. Expansion with viral peptide pools was applied to antigen-specific CD4+ T cells by the ViraFEST assay prior to sequencing. Cultured cells yielded isolated CD4+ T cells after nine to ten days. PCR confirmed that the person was infected with SARS-CoV-2 between March and December 2020. The starting material was CD4+ T cells from PBMCs cultured with SARS-CoV-2 spike peptides, obtained before COVID-19 vaccination. The receptors were sampled from a human donor who had a prior SARS-CoV-2 infection.

The V call is TRBV3-1 (or the pseudogene TRBV3-2), the J call TRBJ2-7; maybe TRBD1 (6 bases). In germline, CDR1 is LGHDT, CDR2 YNNKEL (reference sequence). V dropped 4 bases and J dropped 6 bases, with 7 bases sitting between them. The CDR3 is 11 residues long. In DNA form, the CDR3 reads TGTGCCAGCAGCCGAGGGGGCGAGCAGTACTTC. Amino acid sequence: CASSRGGEQYF.

This chain links TRBV19 with TRBJ1-2, with D hard to call. The germline V gene has CDR1 LNHDA and CDR2 SQIVND (reference sequence). This CDR3 is 14 amino acids long. V dropped 3 bases and J dropped 3 bases, with 11 bases sitting between them. Here the CDR3 reads CASSILATYYGYTF. CDR3 bases: TGTGCCAGTAGTATCCTGGCAACGTACTATGGCTACACCTTC.

The chain joins TRBV5-6 to TRBJ2-2, with a weak D call TRBD1 (5 bases). Germline loops: CDR1 SGHDT, CDR2 YYEEEE. This CDR3 spans 17 amino acids. The V and J ends lost 0 bases and 2 bases respectively, with 14 bases between them. The DNA of the CDR3 is TGTGCCAGCAGCTTGGTGGTAGGGCGGACAAACACCGGGGAGCTGTTTTTT. It is translated as CASSLVVGRTNTGELFF. Combining the CDR3 with reference TRBV5-6 and TRBJ2-2 gives the whole variable domain DAGVTQSPTHLIKTRGQQVTLRCSPKSGHDTVSWYQQALGQGPQFIFQYYEEEERQRGNFPDRFSGHQFPNYSSELNVNALLLGDSALYLCASSLVVGRTNTGELFFGEGSRLTVL.

The chain recombines TRBV24-1 with TRBJ2-1; tentative D call: TRBD2 (5 bases). This CDR3 has 16 amino acids. Germline CDR1 reads KGHDR; CDR2 reads SFDVKD. Deletions cut 12 bases from V and 5 bases from J, with 25 bases between. CDR3 nucleotides: TGTGCCCCAAATGGGAGTTTAAAGCGGTCAGACAATGAGCAGTTCTTC. It yields the protein CAPNGSLKRSDNEQFF.

The chain has TRBV4-2 and TRBJ2-7; TRBD2 matches at 8 bases. V was pared by 3 bases and J by 1 base, with 14 bases of the junction left unmatched. This CDR3 spans 18 amino acids. Looked up from germline, CDR1 is LGHNA and CDR2 is YNFKEQ. CDR3 region: CASSQRQGERGSSYEQYF. CDR3 coding DNA: TGTGCCAGCAGCCAGCGTCAGGGTGAGCGGGGGTCATCCTACGAGCAGTACTTC.

The J gene is TRBJ1-6, the V gene TRBV10-3; 10 bases line up with TRBD1. Germline values: CDR1 ENHRY, CDR2 SYGVKD. Trimming at V came to 10 bases and at J to 6 bases, leaving 3 bases not matched to a gene. CDR3 size: 13 residues. For the CDR3, the DNA is TGTGCCACCGGACAGGGGGTTAATTCACCCCTCCACTTT. Protein: CATGQGVNSPLHF.

V usage is TRBV5-1 and J usage is TRBJ1-1; D unresolved. Germline assignment: CDR1 SGHRS and CDR2 YFSETQ. CDR3 size: 14 residues. Trimming removed 1 base at V and 0 bases at J, with 7 bases between. The CDR3 loop is CASSLQAMNTEAFF. The CDR3 nucleotides are TGCGCCAGCAGCTTGCAGGCCATGAACACTGAAGCTTTCTTT. The complete variable domain, with remaining parts taken from reference TRBV5-1 and TRBJ1-1, reads KAGVTQTPRYLIKTRGQQVTLSCSPISGHRSVSWYQQTPGQGLQFLFEYFSETQRNKGNFPGRFSGRQFSNSRSEMNVSTLELGDSALYLCASSLQAMNTEAFFGQGTRLTVV.

This clone was seen more than once but under ten times. The chain carries TRBV4-2 and TRBJ1-6, with unresolved D. CDR1 is LGHNA, CDR2 YNFKEQ, per germline. The V end was cut by 3 bases, the J end by 6 bases, with 15 bases between. The CDR3 is made up of 16 amino acids. Here the CDR3 DNA reads TGTGCCAGCAGCCAGGCGATAAGGGAGGTTAATTCACCCCTCCACTTT. It yields the protein CASSQAIREVNSPLHF.

This rearrangement joins TRBV4-1 to TRBJ2-2; 7 bases align to TRBD1. The CDR3 contains 16 residues. Germline CDR1 and CDR2: MGHRA and YSYEKL. Losses at the gene ends were 2 bases for V and 3 bases for J; bases not matched to a gene: 6. CDR3 sequence: CASSQFSGQYTGELFF. In nucleotides, the CDR3 is TGCGCCAGCAGCCAATTCTCGGGACAGTACACCGGGGAGCTGTTTTTT.

The sample holds one count of this clone. The chain is built from TRBV29-1 and TRBJ1-2, with a tentative D call TRBD1 (5 bases). V shed 4 bases and J shed 5 bases, with 14 bases lying between them. From germline, CDR1 is SQVTM and CDR2 ANQGSEA. This CDR3 contains 13 residues. Here the CDR3 reads CSVAAGRGYGYTF. Here the CDR3 DNA reads TGCAGCGTTGCGGCGGGGCGCGGGTATGGCTACACCTTC. The entire variable domain, with the rest obtained from reference TRBV29-1 and TRBJ1-2, is as follows: SAVISQKPSRDICQRGTSLTIQCQVDSQVTMMFWYRQQPGQSLTLIATANQGSEATYESGFVIDKFPISRPNLTFSTLTVSNMSPEDSSIYLCSVAAGRGYGYTFGSGTRLTVV.

The chain recombines TRBV6-4 with TRBJ1-1; 7 bases agree with TRBD1. Per the germline V gene, CDR1 is MRHNA and CDR2 is SNTAGT. V gave up 2 bases and J gave up 4 bases; unmatched junction bases: 19. This CDR3 region has 19 residues. The CDR3 DNA follows: TGTGCCAGCAGTGACCTCGGGACAGCCTTAAAGGGTAGTGGCACTGAAGCTTTCTTT. This translates into CASSDLGTALKGSGTEAFF.

The chain recombines TRBV6-2 or TRBV6-3 with TRBJ2-2; D gene unclear. The CDR3 runs 12 residues. The V gene's germline CDR1 is MNHEY and CDR2 SVGEGT. V was cut by 2 bases and J by 7 bases, with 5 bases left in between. The CDR3 sequence is CASSYRIGELFF. CDR3 in DNA: TGTGCCAGCAGTTACAGGATCGGGGAGCTGTTTTTT.

The sample holds one count of this clone. The chain joins TRBV6-5 to TRBJ2-7; D is tentatively TRBD1 or TRBD2 (6 bases each). Germline V lookup: CDR1 MNHEY, CDR2 SVGAGI. The CDR3 is 15 amino acids. The V end was cut by 8 bases, the J end by 2 bases, with 19 bases between. CDR3 residues: CASGLRGTLPYEQYF. CDR3 DNA sequence: TGTGCCAGCGGCTTAAGGGGGACTTTACCCTACGAGCAGTACTTC.

This chain joins TRBV13 and TRBJ2-3; no clear D gene. Germline loops: CDR1 PRHDT, CDR2 FYEKMQ (reference sequence). V lost 5 bases to trimming and J lost 4 bases, with 16 bases between them. CDR3 size: 15 residues. Written as DNA, the CDR3 is TGTGCCAGCAGCCTTTTAAGTTTCGGTGCAGATACGCAGTATTTT. It yields the protein CASSLLSFGADTQYF.

The rearrangement links TRBV6-1 to TRBJ2-7, with a weak D call TRBD2 (5 bases). From germline, CDR1 is MNHNS and CDR2 SASEGT. This CDR3 is built from 13 residues. V lost 1 base, J lost 3 bases, and 7 bases lay in between. DNA for the CDR3: TGTGCCAGCAGTGAAGGCGGGTACTACGAGCAGTACTTC. This encodes CASSEGGYYEQYF.

The rearrangement joins TRBV28 to TRBJ1-6; possibly TRBD1 for D (5 bases). The length of the CDR3 is 17 residues. CDR1 is MDHEN, CDR2 SYDVKM, per germline. Between the trimmed V and J ends, which lost 3 bases and 8 bases, there was a span of 20 bases. This CDR3 reads CASSFPLLSGSDSPLHF. For the CDR3, the DNA is TGTGCCAGCAGTTTCCCCCTTTTATCAGGGAGCGATTCACCCCTCCACTTT. The full variable domain, its missing parts supplied by reference TRBV28 and TRBJ1-6, is DVKVTQSSRYLVKRTGEKVFLECVQDMDHENMFWYRQDPGLGLRLIYFSYDVKMKEKGDIPEGYSVSREKKERFSLILESASTNQTSMYLCASSFPLLSGSDSPLHFGNGTRLTVT.

The genes are TRBV5-4 and TRBJ2-3; D is perhaps TRBD2 (6 bases). V lost 4 bases, J lost 1 base, and 16 bases lay in between. CDR3 length equals 16 residues. Germline-derived CDR1 and CDR2 are SGHNT and YYREEE (reference sequence). CDR3 region: CASSGGGAVRTDTQYF. The CDR3 nucleotides read TGTGCCAGCAGCGGGGGAGGCGCGGTCCGCACAGATACGCAGTATTTT. The full variable domain, its missing parts supplied by reference TRBV5-4 and TRBJ2-3, is ETGVTQSPTHLIKTRGQQVTLRCSSQSGHNTVSWYQQALGQGPQFIFQYYREEENGRGNFPPRFSGLQFPNYSSELNVNALELDDSALYLCASSGGGAVRTDTQYFGPGTRLTVL.

The V gene is TRBV6-5, the J gene TRBJ2-3; D gene uncertain. This CDR3 is 15 amino acids long. Trimming took off 0 bases at V and 2 bases at J, with 9 bases between the two ends. Germline V CDR1 and CDR2: MNHEY, SVGAGI. As DNA, the CDR3 is TGTGCCAGCAGTTACTCGATAGCTAACACAGATACGCAGTATTTT. It translates to CASSYSIANTDTQYF.

This clone was recorded a few times. J is TRBJ1-2 and V is TRBV15; perhaps TRBD1 as D (6 bases). CDR3 length equals 12 residues. V was clipped by 4 bases and J by 6 bases, with 9 bases between them. Germline CDR1 reads LNHNV; CDR2 reads YYDKDF (reference sequence). The CDR3 region has the DNA TGTGCCACCAGCATGCGGGGGCATGGCTACACCTTC. This encodes CATSMRGHGYTF.

The V and J genes are TRBV4-2 and TRBJ1-6; D is unclear. The CDR3 runs 17 residues. The germline V and J ends were trimmed by 0 bases and 8 bases, with 17 bases remaining between them. Germline loops: CDR1 LGHNA, CDR2 YNFKEQ. CDR3 protein: CASSQDSQAALDSPLHF. The CDR3 DNA reads as TGTGCCAGCAGCCAAGATTCGCAGGCGGCATTGGATTCACCCCTCCACTTT.

There are a few counts of this clone. J is TRBJ2-7 and V is TRBV3-1 (or the pseudogene TRBV3-2); perhaps TRBD1 as D (6 bases). The CDR3 extends over 14 amino acids. From germline, CDR1 is LGHDT and CDR2 YNNKEL (reference sequence). Trimming took 4 bases from V and 3 from J, leaving 13 bases between them. The CDR3 reads CASSRGQELYEQYF. The DNA for the CDR3 is TGTGCCAGCAGCCGGGGGCAGGAGCTCTACGAGCAGTACTTC.

The chain joins TRBV7-9 to TRBJ2-1, with 11 positions matching TRBD2. The germline gives CDR1 SEHNR, CDR2 FQNEAQ (reference sequence). The CDR3 is made up of 14 amino acids. V trimming: 2 bases; J trimming: 15 bases; junction bases outside the gene matches: 9. The CDR3 loop is CASSLSQTSGNAFF. The CDR3 DNA is TGTGCCAGCAGCTTAAGCCAGACTAGCGGGAATGCGTTCTTC. Full variable domain (outside the CDR3, taken from reference TRBV7-9 and TRBJ2-1): DTGVSQNPRHKITKRGQNVTFRCDPISEHNRLYWYRQTLGQGPEFLTYFQNEAQLEKSRLLSDRFSAERPKGSFSTLEIQRTEQGDSAMYLCASSLSQTSGNAFFGPGTRLTVL.